The present TCR beta chain was sequenced within a study of T cell responses to AZD1222 COVID-19 vaccine. Study outcomes and limitations: After the peak T cell response, and only then, were repertoires sampled. The breadth and depth of Spike-specific TCRs increased once two AZD1222 doses had been given.

On this clone itself: Its antigen is unidentified.

Germline V gene lookup returns CDR1 LNHNV and CDR2 YYDKDF (reference sequence). Trimming pared 0 bases from V and 3 bases from J, leaving 12 bases between. The CDR3 covers 15 residues. Second doses were pooled across both intervals (about 4 or about 12 weeks). Libraries were prepared by immunoSEQ multiplex PCR; TCRdb keeps only in-frame clonotypes and omits some of them. The sample carries about 120,000 clones, about nine tenths recorded once. This specimen consisted of peripheral blood, obtained 28 days after the second AZD1222 dose. The sequence derives from an adult who received the AZD1222 COVID-19 vaccine. The chain couples TRBV15 to TRBJ2-7; TRBD1 is a possible D gene (5 bases). This chain's CDR3 is CATSRDRTGYYEQYF. CDR3 in DNA: TGTGCCACCAGCAGAGATCGTACAGGATACTACGAGCAGTACTTC.